Presented here are 5 T cell receptor beta chains from one specimen sequenced in a study of OX40 agonist ivuxolimab in advanced cancers. TCRdb keeps only in-frame clones here, not all; method: immunoSEQ multiplex PCR. The sample has roughly 28,000 clones; roughly 87% are singletons. The sample here was CD4+ or CD8+ T cells sorted from blood, taken in a trial of the OX40 agonist ivuxolimab. The receptors were sampled from an adult with an advanced solid tumor such as melanoma, head and neck, liver or kidney cancer.

V and J are TRBV29-1 and TRBJ2-7; weak D call: TRBD1 (6 bases). The CDR3 is 12 amino acids. The V end lost 6 bases, the J end lost 2 bases, and 11 bases lay between the germline ends. The germline CDR1 and CDR2 sequences are SQVTM and ANQGSEA. The DNA of the CDR3 is TGCAGCGTCAGACAGGACGCCTACGAGCAGTACTTC. Protein product: CSVRQDAYEQYF.

The gene calls are TRBV9 and TRBJ2-1; 9 bases map to TRBD2. Trimming took 4 bases from V and 5 from J; bases not matched to a gene: 16. The V gene's germline CDR1 is SGDLS and CDR2 YYNGEE. CDR3 length: 18 residues. This CDR3 is CASSPPHFPSGVDNEQFF. The CDR3 DNA is TGTGCCAGCAGCCCCCCTCATTTTCCTAGCGGGGTAGACAATGAGCAGTTCTTC.

This clone was detected a few times. The chain joins TRBV28 to TRBJ2-7, with 10 bases aligning to TRBD1. V shed 2 bases and J 2 bases; nucleotides not matched to a gene: 3. CDR1 MDHEN and CDR2 SYDVKM come from the germline V gene. This CDR3 is built from 15 residues. The CDR3 protein is CASSLRDRGTYEQYF. CDR3 DNA sequence: TGTGCCAGCAGTTTAAGGGACAGGGGAACCTACGAGCAGTACTTC. Complete variable domain (other parts from reference TRBV28 and TRBJ2-7): DVKVTQSSRYLVKRTGEKVFLECVQDMDHENMFWYRQDPGLGLRLIYFSYDVKMKEKGDIPEGYSVSREKKERFSLILESASTNQTSMYLCASSLRDRGTYEQYFGPGTRLTVT.

The rearrangement uses TRBV5-1 and TRBJ2-1, with unresolved D. The CDR3 is 14 amino acids. Germline lookup yields CDR1 SGHRS and CDR2 YFSETQ. Trimming cost V 1 base and J 7 bases, with 12 bases left between them. Written as DNA, the CDR3 is TGCGCCAGCAGCTTGACGGCAGCTTGGAATGAGCAGTTCTTC. The encoded protein is CASSLTAAWNEQFF.

This clone was picked up one time. V gene TRBV5-5 combines with J gene TRBJ2-2; no definite D call. This CDR3 contains 13 residues. The germline gives CDR1 SGHKS, CDR2 YYEKEE (reference sequence). V lost 6 bases and J 3 bases, leaving 9 bases between the germline ends. The CDR3 region has the DNA TGTGCCAGCACCCTGACCCACACCGGGGAGCTGTTTTTT. It yields the protein CASTLTHTGELFF.